The source of this T cell receptor (beta chain) is a study of blood T cell repertoires in COVID-19. Original processing methods: Reference gene primer amplification yielded estimated nucleated cell counts. Clones were read by immunoSEQ multiplex PCR, and TCRdb kept only the in-frame ones, dropping some. V and J calls and clone size are copied from that table; D and trimming were computed from the DNA. The table records under 300,000 clones, 85% to 90% of them present only once. The CDR3 spans 15 residues. V lost 2 bases and J 1 base, leaving 12 bases between the germline ends. Germline V gives CDR1 KGHSH, CDR2 LQKENI.

The source material was peripheral blood. The clonotype was recovered from a man in his 60s with acute or convalescent COVID-19. J is TRBJ2-7 and V is TRBV18, with D tentatively TRBD1 (6 bases). The CDR3 reads CASSPKGVSSYEQYF. CDR3 nucleotide sequence: TGTGCCAGCTCACCAAAGGGGGTTTCATCCTACGAGCAGTACTTC.